Listed below are T cell receptor beta chains from one sample, sequenced in a study of T cell repertoires in cytomegalovirus infection. What these receptors recognize is not known. One entry per CDR3 protein results from TCRdb running MiXCR on the reads. There are more than 65,000 distinct CDR3 sequences in the sample; about 44% occur only once, and roughly 93% lies in the top ten. The source was CD8+ T cells from cultured PBMCs, collected from culture after CMV antigen stimulation. These receptors all come from a human donor in good health (CMV status not recorded). Some clones in this sample may be carry-over from other donors' samples. Each CDR3 is given with its conserved first and last residue. A D gene is named only where the DNA matches it firmly. Clone size is given for some rows only: seen once, a few or many times, or a class if the clone is expanded.

TRBJ2-7 | 15 | TRBV20-1 | once | NA | TGCAGTGCTAGCTCCAGCCAAAACCGCGTCTCCGAGCAGTACTTC | CSASSSQNRVSEQYF
TRBJ2-7 | 13 | TRBV20-1 | NA | TRBD2 | TGCAGTGCTCCTAGCGGGACCGACTACGAGCAGTACTTC | CSAPSGTDYEQYF
TRBJ2-3 | 16 | TRBV7-9 | few | TRBD2 | TGTGCCAGCAGCCCTCCTACTAGCGGGTCCGAGCTTACGCAGTATTTT | CASSPPTSGSELTQYF
TRBJ2-7 | 14 | TRBV7-8 | few | NA | TGTGCCAGCAGCTTGGAAGCCCCTGGCGACGAGCAGTACTTC | CASSLEAPGDEQYF
TRBJ2-2 | 12 | TRBV7-6 | few | TRBD2 | TGTGTGGGACTAATGAACACCGGGGAGCTGTTTTTT | CVGLMNTGELFF
TRBJ2-1 | 14 | TRBV5-1 | few | NA | TGCGCCAGCAGCTTGGATCAGTCGGTAATAGAGCAGTTCTTC | CASSLDQSVIEQFF
TRBJ1-1 | 13 | TRBV14 | NA | NA | TGTGCCAGCAGCCAAGCCAAGGGGACTGAAGCTTTCTTT | CASSQAKGTEAFF
TRBJ2-1 | 14 | TRBV7-8 | few | TRBD1 | TGTGCCAGCAGCGGGACAGGGTTTGGCAATGAGCAGTTCTTC | CASSGTGFGNEQFF
TRBJ2-5 | 16 | TRBV7-4 | NA | NA | TGTGCCAGCAGCTTACGGCGGCAGGGGGGCCAAGAGACCCAGTACTTC | CASSLRRQGGQETQYF
TRBJ1-5 | 14 | TRBV7-9 | NA | NA | TGTGCCAGCAGCCTAACAGGACTAAATCAGCCCCAGCATTTT | CASSLTGLNQPQHF
TRBJ2-7 | 15 | TRBV4-1 | NA | TRBD1 | TGCGCCAGCAGTCTAGCCGGGACAGGGGCCTACGAGCAGTACTTC | CASSLAGTGAYEQYF
TRBJ1-5 | 13 | TRBV6-1 | few | NA | TGTGCCAGCAGTGAATTCATCCCCTACCCCCAGCATTTT | CASSEFIPYPQHF
TRBJ2-1 | 13 | TRBV6-6 | NA | TRBD2 | TGTGCCAGCAGTTACTCGGGCGGGGGTGAGCAGTTCTTC | CASSYSGGGEQFF
TRBJ2-2 | 15 | TRBV7-3 | few | NA | TGTGCCAGCAGCTTACTGGGGGGGAACACCGGGGAGCTGTTTTTT | CASSLLGGNTGELFF
TRBJ2-7 | 15 | TRBV7-2 | NA | NA | TGTGCCAGCAGCTTAGTGCCTAGAGTCGGTTACGAGCAGTACTTC | CASSLVPRVGYEQYF
TRBJ2-2 | 15 | TRBV27 | few | TRBD2 | TGTGCCAGCAGTCCAGCGGGAGGGGACACCGGGGAGCTGTTTTTT | CASSPAGGDTGELFF
TRBJ2-2 | 16 | TRBV25-1 | NA | NA | TGTGCCAGCAGTGAATATTACGCTTCGAACACCGGGGAGCTGTTTTTT | CASSEYYASNTGELFF
TRBJ2-2 | 19 | TRBV7-2 | NA | TRBD2 | TGTGCCAGCAGCTCCTCCCTACTAGCGGGGGGGCCATCTCACAGGGAGCTGTTTTTT | CASSSSLLAGGPSHRELFF
TRBJ2-3 | 13 | TRBV12-3/TRBV12-4 | NA | NA | TGTGCCAGTGGGCAGGCGGGCACAGATACGCAGTATTTT | CASGQAGTDTQYF
TRBJ2-3 | 14 | TRBV12-5 | NA | NA | TGTGCTAGTGCCCTAGGGGGAAATCCAGATACGCAGTATTTT | CASALGGNPDTQYF
TRBJ2-2 | 18 | TRBV19 | NA | TRBD2 | TGTGCCAGTAGTATAGACCCGACTAGCGGGATAAGTCGTGGGGAGCTGTTTTTT | CASSIDPTSGISRGELFF
TRBJ2-1 | 19 | TRBV20-1 | NA | TRBD2 | TGCAGTGGAAGGACTAGCGGGAATACACCCACGCAGAGGAACAATGAGCAGTTCTTC | CSGRTSGNTPTQRNNEQFF
TRBJ1-1 | 14 | TRBV6-1 | NA | NA | TGTGCCAGCAGTGTACGGACACTGAACACTGAAGCTTTCTTT | CASSVRTLNTEAFF
TRBJ2-4 | 18 | TRBV12-3/TRBV12-4 | few | TRBD1 | TGTGCCAGCAGTCCCTCGGACAGGAGAATACTTTTCAAAAACATTCAGTACTTC | CASSPSDRRILFKNIQYF
TRBJ2-3 | 13 | TRBV4-1 | NA | NA | TGCGCCAGCAGCCGCTCACAGGGTGCTGAGAAGTATTTT | CASSRSQGAEKYF
TRBJ2-1 | 11 | TRBV12-3/TRBV12-4 | NA | NA | TGTGCCAGCAGACCGGGACTCCGTCGTTTCTTC | CASRPGLRRFF
TRBJ2-2 | 16 | TRBV7-6 | NA | NA | TGTGCCAGCAGCTTAACCCAGGGATTAAACACCGGGGAGCTGTTTTTT | CASSLTQGLNTGELFF
TRBJ2-6 | 12 | TRBV12-3/TRBV12-4 | NA | NA | TGTGCCAGCAGCCCTTCGATGGTTGTCCTGACTTTC | CASSPSMVVLTF
TRBJ2-3 | 14 | TRBV7-8 | NA | NA | TGTGCCAGCAGCTTGGGCCAGGGCGCAGATACGCAGTATTTT | CASSLGQGADTQYF
TRBJ2-2 | 17 | TRBV28 | NA | TRBD1 | TGTGCCAGCAGTGAATGGGGACAGGGGATTTACACCGGGGAGCTGTTTTTT | CASSEWGQGIYTGELFF
TRBJ2-1 | 12 | TRBV20-1 | NA | NA | TGCAGTGCTAGACAGCTCTACAATGAGCAGTTCTTC | CSARQLYNEQFF
TRBJ2-3 | 16 | TRBV6-8 | NA | NA | TGTGCCAGCAGTTACACTGGACAGTCAGGCACAGATACGCAGTATTTT | CASSYTGQSGTDTQYF
TRBJ2-1 | 16 | TRBV5-6 | NA | TRBD1 | TGTGCCAGCAGCTCCGGGACAGGGGGTTTTAACAATGAGCAGTTCTTC | CASSSGTGGFNNEQFF
TRBJ2-1 | 15 | TRBV7-9 | NA | NA | TGTGCCAGCAGCGGCACCGGGACTCCTTACAATGAGCAGTTCTTC | CASSGTGTPYNEQFF
TRBJ2-3 | 14 | TRBV27 | NA | TRBD1 | TGTGCCATCCGCCGGGACAGGACCACAGATACGCAGTATTTT | CAIRRDRTTDTQYF
TRBJ2-3 | 13 | TRBV7-2 | NA | NA | TGTGCCAGCAGCGACGACCGGACAGATACGCAGTATTTT | CASSDDRTDTQYF
TRBJ2-1 | 15 | TRBV5-1 | once | NA | TGCGCCAGCAGCTTTGCCAGGAGCTCCTACAATGAGCAGTTCTTC | CASSFARSSYNEQFF
TRBJ2-7 | 12 | TRBV6-6 | NA | NA | TGTGCCAGCAAGGAACCGGGTCGTGGGCAGTACTTC | CASKEPGRGQYF
TRBJ1-5 | 15 | TRBV7-8 | NA | TRBD1 | TGTGCCAGCAGCCCGGAGACAGGGAGCAATCAGCCCCAGCATTTT | CASSPETGSNQPQHF
TRBJ2-1 | 14 | TRBV7-2 | NA | TRBD1 | TGTGCCAGCAGCATTAGACAGGGGGCCAATGAGCAGTTCTTC | CASSIRQGANEQFF